What follows are 27 T cell receptor beta chains derived from one specimen sequenced in a study of T cell repertoires in cytomegalovirus infection. TCRdb analysed the reads with MiXCR anew, one entry per CDR3 protein. Counted here are roughly 76,000 distinct CDR3 sequences, 3.7% occurring once; the ten biggest clones make up approximately 4.3%. Sequencing was carried out using PBMCs. These receptor sequences come from a human donor in good health (CMV status not recorded). Some clones in this sample may be carry-over from other donors' samples.

Many counts were recorded for this clonotype. The CDR3 sequence: CASSLFNSPLHF. The CDR3 bases are TGTGCCAGCAGCCTATTTAATTCACCCCTCCACTTT. The chain is built from TRBV7-2 and TRBJ1-6; no definite D call. Trimming cost V 5 bases and J 6 bases, with 5 bases left between them. CDR3 length: 12 residues. Germline V gives CDR1 SGHTA, CDR2 FQGNSA.

The sample holds many counts of this clonotype. The chain carries TRBV19 and TRBJ2-1; D tentatively reads TRBD1 or TRBD2 (6 bases each). Germline V gene lookup returns CDR1 LNHDA and CDR2 SQIVND (reference sequence). This CDR3 comprises 18 residues. V was trimmed by 1 base and J by 1 base, leaving 17 bases between them. For the CDR3, the DNA is TGTGCCAGTAGTATAGTGGTGGGGGGCATCGGGTCCTACAATGAGCAGTTCTTC. Translation: CASSIVVGGIGSYNEQFF.

This clonotype showed up many times. The V gene is TRBV7-2, the J gene TRBJ1-1; D is uncertain. The CDR3 contains 12 residues. V was pared by 1 base and J by 3 bases, with 3 bases between. In germline, CDR1 is SGHTA, CDR2 FQGNSA. The DNA for the CDR3 is TGTGCCAGCAGCTTAGATGACACTGAAGCTTTCTTT. It encodes CASSLDDTEAFF.

The table lists this clonotype with many counts. V and J are TRBV2 and TRBJ1-5, with D possibly TRBD1 on 5 matching bases. Germline-derived CDR1 and CDR2 are SNHLY and FYNNEI. V was shortened by 6 bases and J by 6 bases, with 18 bases between the two germline ends. The CDR3 consists of 15 residues. The CDR3 spells CASSLAARGFQPQHF. The DNA for the CDR3 is TGTGCCAGCAGCCTCGCGGCAAGGGGTTTTCAGCCCCAGCATTTT.

This clonotype was found many times. The rearrangement uses TRBV7-6 and TRBJ1-3, with a weak D call TRBD1 (5 bases). The germline V gene encodes CDR1 SGHVS and CDR2 FNYEAQ. The CDR3 sequence is 13 residues long. V lost 5 bases, J lost 7 bases, and 12 bases lay in between. CDR3 region: CASSLPGLNTIYF. The CDR3 bases are TGTGCCAGCAGCCTACCGGGACTCAACACCATATATTTT.

The table lists this clonotype with many counts. The chain uses TRBV7-9 and TRBJ2-1; 14 nucleotides match TRBD2. The germline V gene encodes CDR1 SEHNR and CDR2 FQNEAQ (reference sequence). The junction had 3 bases not matched to a gene; V was cut back by 8 bases and J by 9 bases. The CDR3 contains 13 residues. The CDR3 spells CASGLAGGVEQFF. DNA for the CDR3: TGTGCCAGCGGACTAGCGGGGGGTGTTGAGCAGTTCTTC.

This clonotype was counted ten times or more. This rearrangement joins TRBV7-3 to TRBJ1-1; D is ambiguous. This CDR3 has 17 amino acids. The V and J ends lost 3 bases and 8 bases respectively, with 25 bases between them. In germline, CDR1 is SGHTA, CDR2 FQGTGA. The CDR3 sequence is CASSFISGIATGVEAFF. CDR3 DNA sequence: TGTGCCAGCAGCTTTATATCGGGGATCGCGACCGGAGTGGAAGCTTTCTTT.

In this sample, this clonotype turned up many times. CDR3 bases: TGTGCCAGCAGCACACAGACAGGGATTAATGAAAAACTGTTTTTT. Its protein product is CASSTQTGINEKLFF. This chain uses TRBV7-2 with TRBJ1-4; 7 bases fit TRBD1. CDR1 is SGHTA and CDR2 is FQGNSA in the germline V gene. V dropped 5 bases and J dropped 4; count of bases not matched to a gene: 7. This CDR3 spans 15 amino acids.

In this sample, this clonotype turned up many times. This chain's CDR3 is CSAPQGGRLYEQYF. CDR3 bases: TGCAGTGCCCCCCAAGGGGGTCGCCTTTACGAGCAGTACTTC. The chain carries TRBV20-1 and TRBJ2-7; D possibly corresponds to TRBD1 (6 bases). V lost 6 bases to trimming and J lost 4 bases, with 19 bases between them. The CDR3 totals 14 residues. Germline CDR1 DFQATT, CDR2 SNEGSKA (reference sequence).

In this sample, this clonotype turned up many times. The chain has TRBV7-4 and TRBJ1-2, with 8 bases fitting TRBD1. The ends lost 6 bases at V and 3 bases at J; junction bases unmatched: 6. Germline CDR1 is SGHVT and CDR2 is SQSDAQ. The CDR3 length is 14 residues. CDR3 in amino acids: CASRPPGQDYGYTF. CDR3 in DNA: TGTGCCAGCAGACCTCCGGGACAGGACTATGGCTACACCTTC.

There are many counts of this clonotype. V gene TRBV28 combines with J gene TRBJ1-5, with 7 bases that match TRBD1. CDR3 size: 13 residues. V lost 6 bases and J lost 1; bases outside the gene matches: 0. Germline assignment: CDR1 MDHEN and CDR2 SYDVKM. The CDR3 DNA is TGTGCCAGCAGGACAGGGAGCAATCAGCCCCAGCATTTT. Translated, it gives CASRTGSNQPQHF.

This clonotype was seen at least ten times. In DNA, the CDR3 is TGCGCCAGCAGCCTCGGGACAGGGGACACTGAAGCTTTCTTT. Protein sequence: CASSLGTGDTEAFF. The chain uses TRBV5-1 and TRBJ1-1; 10 bases map to TRBD1. The V gene's germline CDR1 is SGHRS and CDR2 YFSETQ. Unmatched junction bases numbered 3, after V lost 4 bases and J lost 3 bases. This CDR3 spans 14 amino acids.

Ten or more counts support this clonotype. The rearrangement joins TRBV6-1 to TRBJ1-1, with D tentatively TRBD1 (5 bases). The germline V gene has CDR1 MNHNS and CDR2 SASEGT. This CDR3 spans 14 amino acids. V lost 5 bases and J 10 bases, leaving 20 bases between the germline ends. The CDR3 sequence is CASSPPGHLGGAFF. In DNA, the CDR3 is TGTGCCAGCAGTCCTCCAGGACATCTTGGTGGAGCTTTCTTT.

This clonotype has ten or more counts. The chain is built from TRBV28 and TRBJ2-7; possible D gene TRBD1, 5 bases. The CDR3 consists of 16 residues. CDR1 MDHEN and CDR2 SYDVKM come from the germline V gene. V was clipped by 4 bases and J by 0 bases, with 16 bases between them. The CDR3 loop reads CASSSRWGLGSYEQYF. The CDR3 DNA reads TGTGCCAGCAGTTCGAGGTGGGGCCTCGGCTCCTACGAGCAGTACTTC.

In its sample, this clonotype was seen many times. This chain links TRBV28 with TRBJ1-5; TRBD1 aligns across 11 bases. The CDR3 covers 15 residues. CDR1 and CDR2 (germline): MDHEN, SYDVKM. Trimming cost V 4 bases and J 12 bases; bases outside gene matches: 11. CDR3 sequence reads: CASSSRRTGGTYQHF. For the CDR3, the DNA is TGTGCCAGCAGTTCCCGCAGGACAGGGGGCACATACCAGCATTTT. Looking up the rest from reference TRBV28 and TRBJ1-5 gives the full variable domain: DVKVTQSSRYLVKRTGEKVFLECVQDMDHENMFWYRQDPGLGLRLIYFSYDVKMKEKGDIPEGYSVSREKKERFSLILESASTNQTSMYLCASSSRRTGGTYQHFGDGTRLSIL.

This clonotype was recorded at least ten times. This chain uses TRBV7-9 with TRBJ2-7; D perhaps matches TRBD2 (5 bases). There are 14 residues in the CDR3. Per germline, CDR1 SEHNR and CDR2 FQNEAQ (reference sequence). V dropped 8 bases and J dropped 4 bases, with 18 bases sitting between them. CDR3 sequence reads: CASGLADPKYEQYF. Written as DNA, the CDR3 is TGTGCCAGCGGACTCGCAGACCCGAAGTACGAGCAGTACTTC.

This clonotype was picked up many times. The chain employs TRBV19 and TRBJ1-5, with a tentative D call TRBD1 (6 bases). In germline, CDR1 is LNHDA, CDR2 SQIVND (reference sequence). V was clipped by 9 bases and J by 3 bases, with 15 bases between them. The CDR3 has 14 residues. This chain's CDR3 is CASSRGQFNQPQHF. In DNA, the CDR3 is TGTGCCAGCAGCAGAGGACAGTTCAATCAGCCCCAGCATTTT.

The table lists this clonotype with many counts. The V gene is TRBV7-6, the J gene TRBJ2-3, with 9 bases matching TRBD1. From germline, CDR1 is SGHVS and CDR2 FNYEAQ. The CDR3 contains 16 residues. Trimming cost V 4 bases and J 0 bases; bases outside gene matches: 5. CDR3 protein: CASSYRGPASTDTQYF. As DNA, the CDR3 is TGTGCCAGCAGCTACAGGGGGCCAGCGAGCACAGATACGCAGTATTTT.

In this sample, this clonotype turned up many times. J is TRBJ2-1 and V is TRBV7-2, with 7 bases lining up with TRBD2. V trimming: 2 bases; J trimming: 0 bases; junction bases outside the gene matches: 13. The CDR3 length is 19 residues. The germline V gene has CDR1 SGHTA and CDR2 FQGNSA. The CDR3 loop is CASSLYLADGRSSYNEQFF. DNA for the CDR3: TGTGCCAGCAGCTTATACCTAGCGGACGGACGTAGCTCCTACAATGAGCAGTTCTTC.

This clonotype came up many times. The chain employs TRBV7-8 and TRBJ1-3; D call uncertain. The V end lost 2 bases, the J end lost 1 base, and 15 bases lay between the germline ends. Germline-derived CDR1 and CDR2 are SGHVS and FQNEAQ. The CDR3 runs 17 residues. This CDR3 reads CASSLRRSTGSGNTIYF. In nucleotides, the CDR3 is TGTGCCAGCAGCTTACGAAGATCAACGGGATCTGGAAACACCATATATTTT.

This clonotype was seen many times. The chain couples TRBV19 to TRBJ1-5, with unresolved D. With 4 bases removed from V and 0 bases from J, the gap between germline ends came to 10 bases. This CDR3 has 15 residues. Per germline, CDR1 LNHDA and CDR2 SQIVND (reference sequence). The CDR3, as DNA: TGTGCCAGTAGTAGCACAGATTATAGCAATCAGCCCCAGCATTTT. Its translation: CASSSTDYSNQPQHF.

At least ten counts were recorded for this clonotype. The rearrangement links TRBV7-9 to TRBJ2-7; 9 bases map to TRBD1. CDR3 length equals 16 residues. Germline CDR1 SEHNR, CDR2 FQNEAQ (reference sequence). The V gene end was trimmed by 5 bases and the J gene end by 4 bases; junction bases not matched to a gene: 12. Written as DNA, the CDR3 is TGTGCCAGCAGCGTAGTAAGCGGGACAGGGCGATACGAGCAGTACTTC. Its translation is CASSVVSGTGRYEQYF.

The chain has TRBV7-2 and TRBJ2-3; unclear D gene. CDR3 length: 13 amino acids. Per the germline V gene, CDR1 is SGHTA and CDR2 is FQGNSA. V was pared by 4 bases and J by 0 bases, with 5 bases between. This CDR3 reads CASSCISTDTQYF. The DNA for the CDR3 is TGTGCCAGCAGCTGTATCAGCACAGATACGCAGTATTTT. The full variable domain, in which reference TRBV7-2 and TRBJ2-3 provide the parts outside the CDR3, is GAGVSQSPSNKVTEKGKDVELRCDPISGHTALYWYRQSLGQGLEFLIYFQGNSAPDKSGLPSDRFSAERTGGSVSTLTIQRTQQEDSAVYLCASSCISTDTQYFGPGTRLTVL.

In its sample, this clonotype was seen many times. The chain uses TRBV3-1 and TRBJ1-5; the D is unclear. The germline V gene encodes CDR1 LGHDT and CDR2 YNNKEL (reference sequence). The V and J ends lost 4 bases and 3 bases respectively, with 22 bases between them. The length of the CDR3 is 18 residues. The CDR3 nucleotides read TGTGCCAGCAGCCTTGGCGGCCTTATACCAGGTTTCAATCAGCCCCAGCATTTT. Amino acid sequence: CASSLGGLIPGFNQPQHF.

In this sample, this clonotype turned up many times. The chain combines TRBV20-1 with TRBJ2-5; TRBD2 matches 16 bases. Germline V gives CDR1 DFQATT, CDR2 SNEGSKA (reference sequence). The CDR3 contains 15 residues. The J segment lost 5 bases and the V segment lost 4 bases, leaving 4 bases of the junction unmatched. As DNA, the CDR3 is TGCAGTGCTACGGGACTAGCGGGGGGGCCTGAGACCCAGTACTTC. Translation: CSATGLAGGPETQYF.

This clonotype was observed at least ten times. The chain combines TRBV20-1 with TRBJ1-1; 7 bases map to TRBD1. Germline CDR1 and CDR2: DFQATT and SNEGSKA (reference sequence). The CDR3 has 16 residues. V lost 0 bases and J lost 3; bases outside the gene matches: 10. The CDR3 DNA reads TGCAGTGCTAGAGATCCGCAAGGGGGCTTGGACACTGAAGCTTTCTTT. It specifies CSARDPQGGLDTEAFF.

In this sample, this clonotype turned up many times. The chain links TRBV6-2 or TRBV6-3 to TRBJ2-7; D gene unclear. Germline loops: CDR1 MNHEY, CDR2 SVGEGT. This CDR3 comprises 14 residues. The V and J ends lost 6 bases and 0 bases respectively, with 12 bases between them. CDR3 sequence (DNA): TGTGCCAGCAGCAGCATTAGGAGCTCCTACGAGCAGTACTTC. This sequence encodes CASSSIRSSYEQYF.